This T cell receptor (beta chain) was observed in a study of human T cells and chemical hapten exposure. Regarding time point: patch test 3, about 24 weeks after DPC sensitization. Treatment described: therapeutic diphenylcyclopropenone sensitization with weekly scalp DPC. Germline loops: CDR1 SGHDT, CDR2 YYEEEE. The CDR3 consists of 19 residues. The V segment lost 1 base and the J segment 0 bases; nucleotides outside the gene matches: 7. Each cDNA molecule in the library carried unique molecular identifiers. In TCRdb, the RACE reads were re-called with MiXCR into one record per CDR3 protein. The repertoire holds 90,000 to 140,000 distinct CDR3 sequences, with less than 35% as singletons.

This rearrangement joins TRBV5-6 to TRBJ2-6; 10 bases fit TRBD2. Sequences were derived from whole blood, sampled in connection with sensitization to the hapten diphenylcyclopropenone (DPC). The clonotype comes from a man aged 35-49 years with alopecia areata. Some clones in this sample may be carry-over from other donors' samples. The CDR3 nucleotides read TGTGCCAGCAGCTTGCGGATACTAGCGGGGAGCTCTGGGGCCAACGTCCTGACTTTC. Its protein product is CASSLRILAGSSGANVLTF.